These 16 T cell receptor beta chains were sequenced from one sample in a study of naive and memory T cell subsets. An equimolar mix of two oligonucleotides served as the beta constant-region primer for TRBC1 and TRBC2. TCRdb re-called the UMI-ligation and nested PCR reads with MiXCR, one entry per CDR3 protein. This sample has 25,000 to 30,000 distinct CDR3 sequences; roughly 10% occur once, and the top ten carry about a sixth. The sample comprised effector memory CD4+ T cells from blood. Subset: effector memory, CD45RA- CD27-. The receptor set was obtained from a human donor in good health.

The chain recombines TRBV7-9 with TRBJ1-1; the D is unclear. Germline V CDR1 and CDR2: SEHNR, FQNEAQ (reference sequence). Trimming shortened V by 2 bases and J by 3 bases, and 16 bases separated the two germline ends. The CDR3 loop spans 16 amino acids. DNA for the CDR3: TGTGCCAGCAGCTTAACACCCCCGAGAGGAGACACTGAAGCTTTCTTT. The encoded protein is CASSLTPPRGDTEAFF.

The chain is built from TRBV27 and TRBJ1-4; 7 nucleotides line up with TRBD1. V lost 4 bases to trimming and J lost 7 bases; unmatched junction nucleotides: 6. This CDR3 has 14 amino acids. CDR1 and CDR2 (germline): MNHEY, SMNVEV (reference sequence). The CDR3 region has the DNA TGTGCCAGCAGTTCGACAGGGATGGGTGAAAAACTGTTTTTT. Protein product: CASSSTGMGEKLFF.

In its sample, this clonotype was seen a few times. The CDR3 is CASSLIQGSSYNSPLHF. The CDR3 DNA follows: TGTGCCAGCAGCTTAATTCAGGGAAGCTCCTATAATTCACCCCTCCACTTT. V is TRBV7-8 and J is TRBJ1-6, with D maybe TRBD1 (5 bases). This CDR3 is 17 amino acids long. CDR1 and CDR2 (germline): SGHVS, FQNEAQ. Trimming stripped 2 bases from V and 0 bases from J, with 11 bases between.

The chain joins TRBV23-1 to TRBJ1-2, with TRBD1 as a possible D gene (5 bases). TRBV23-1 is recorded as an ORF, its role being uncertain. The CDR3 totals 15 residues. With 0 bases removed from V and 3 bases from J, the gap between germline ends came to 11 bases. The DNA for the CDR3 is TGCGCCAGCAGTCAATCCGGGGGTCTCGACTATGGCTACACCTTC. This codes for CASSQSGGLDYGYTF.

This clonotype was recorded a few times. This chain uses TRBV20-1 with TRBJ2-1; D may match TRBD1 or TRBD2 (5 bases each). V was cut by 3 bases and J by 1 base, with 16 bases left in between. CDR3 length equals 16 residues. Germline CDR1 and CDR2: DFQATT and SNEGSKA (reference sequence). CDR3 in DNA: TGCAGTGCTAGCTTGTCTGGGGGAAGTTCCTACAATGAGCAGTTCTTC. As protein: CSASLSGGSSYNEQFF.

This clonotype turned up a few times. The chain joins TRBV6-6 to TRBJ2-3, with D maybe TRBD1 (5 bases). CDR3 size: 13 residues. Germline V gives CDR1 MNHNY, CDR2 SVGAGI (reference sequence). V was cut by 6 bases and J by 6 bases, with 13 bases left in between. The CDR3 spells CASSHDSLDTQYF. The DNA for the CDR3 is TGTGCCAGCAGCCACGACAGTTTGGATACGCAGTATTTT.

This clonotype was seen many times. The genes are TRBV2 and TRBJ2-3, with 12 bases matching TRBD2. The CDR3 runs 15 residues. J lost 4 bases, V lost 4 bases, and 3 bases had no gene match. Germline V lookup: CDR1 SNHLY, CDR2 FYNNEI. In nucleotides, the CDR3 is TGTGCCAGCAGTGCGGGACTAGCGGGCTCAGATACGCAGTATTTT. Its protein is CASSAGLAGSDTQYF.

This clonotype was detected ten times or more. The chain joins TRBV20-1 to TRBJ2-1; 9 bases agree with TRBD1. Germline CDR1 reads DFQATT; CDR2 reads SNEGSKA (reference sequence). The CDR3 is made up of 15 amino acids. V lost 5 bases to trimming and J lost 2 bases; unmatched junction nucleotides: 7. The CDR3 region is CSAGGQGVPYNEQFF. CDR3 bases: TGCAGTGCTGGGGGACAGGGAGTCCCCTACAATGAGCAGTTCTTC.

This clonotype was seen only a few times. V gene TRBV11-2 combines with J gene TRBJ2-2; perhaps TRBD1 as D (6 bases). V gave up 6 bases and J gave up 0 bases, with 11 bases separating them. Germline-derived CDR1 and CDR2 are SGHAT and FQNNGV. The CDR3 is 15 residues long. CDR3 sequence reads: CASRSGTSNTGELFF. CDR3 nucleotides: TGTGCCAGCAGATCCGGGACATCGAACACCGGGGAGCTGTTTTTT.

The V gene is TRBV20-1, the J gene TRBJ1-2; unclear D gene. CDR1 is DFQATT, CDR2 SNEGSKA, per germline (reference sequence). The ends were cut back, 4 bases at V and 6 bases at J, with 12 bases in the middle. This CDR3 contains 12 residues. The CDR3 region is CSAKRGSDGYTF. Here the CDR3 DNA reads TGCAGTGCTAAGAGAGGGAGCGATGGCTACACCTTC.

In this sample, this clonotype turned up many times. The genes are TRBV7-3 and TRBJ2-3; TRBD2 agrees at 16 bases. The CDR3 runs to 17 residues. Germline V gives CDR1 SGHTA, CDR2 FQGTGA. Germline trimming cut 5 bases from V and 8 bases from J; bases unmatched to any gene: 10. This CDR3 is CASSTGLAGGAQGTQYF. CDR3 coding DNA: TGTGCCAGCAGCACGGGACTAGCGGGAGGGGCCCAGGGTACGCAGTATTTT.

In this sample, this clonotype turned up a few times. The J gene is TRBJ1-4, the V gene TRBV30; no definite D call. The CDR3 length is 12 residues. CDR1 is GTSNPN, CDR2 SVGIG, per germline (reference sequence). Between the trimmed V and J ends, which lost 1 base and 8 bases, there was a span of 8 bases. The CDR3 protein is CAWSELREKLFF. DNA for the CDR3: TGTGCCTGGAGTGAACTGAGGGAAAAACTGTTTTTT.

This sequence joins TRBV27 and TRBJ2-1; TRBD2 might be the D (6 bases). This CDR3 spans 15 amino acids. CDR1 MNHEY and CDR2 SMNVEV come from the germline V gene (reference sequence). Trimming removed 6 bases at V and 0 bases at J, with 12 bases between. The CDR3 DNA reads TGTGCCAGCAGAGCCCGGGGGAGCTCCTACAATGAGCAGTTCTTC. Its protein is CASRARGSSYNEQFF.

This rearrangement joins TRBV12-3 or TRBV12-4 to TRBJ1-5; D is possibly TRBD1 (6 bases). The CDR3 is 15 residues long. Trimming shortened V by 3 bases and J by 5 bases, and 14 bases separated the two germline ends. The CDR3: CASSFIAGADQPQHF. CDR3 bases: TGTGCCAGCAGTTTTATCGCGGGGGCGGATCAGCCCCAGCATTTT.

V gene TRBV16 combines with J gene TRBJ2-7, with TRBD1 matching over 9 bases. Per germline, CDR1 KGHSY and CDR2 FQNENV. There are 16 residues in the CDR3. After removal of 2 bases from V and 4 bases from J, the junction contained 9 bases not matched to a gene. The chain's CDR3 is CASSQRGGTGSYEQYF. In nucleotides, the CDR3 is TGTGCCAGCAGCCAAAGAGGGGGGACAGGGTCGTACGAGCAGTACTTC.

This clonotype was counted a few times. V gene TRBV5-5 combines with J gene TRBJ1-4, with 10 bases that match TRBD1. Looked up from germline, CDR1 is SGHKS and CDR2 is YYEKEE (reference sequence). With 4 bases clipped from V and 7 bases from J, the junction kept 10 bases outside the gene matches. CDR3 length: 16 amino acids. The CDR3 bases are TGTGCCAGCAGCCCCCGGGGAAGGGACAGGGGTGAAAAACTGTTTTTT. Protein product: CASSPRGRDRGEKLFF.